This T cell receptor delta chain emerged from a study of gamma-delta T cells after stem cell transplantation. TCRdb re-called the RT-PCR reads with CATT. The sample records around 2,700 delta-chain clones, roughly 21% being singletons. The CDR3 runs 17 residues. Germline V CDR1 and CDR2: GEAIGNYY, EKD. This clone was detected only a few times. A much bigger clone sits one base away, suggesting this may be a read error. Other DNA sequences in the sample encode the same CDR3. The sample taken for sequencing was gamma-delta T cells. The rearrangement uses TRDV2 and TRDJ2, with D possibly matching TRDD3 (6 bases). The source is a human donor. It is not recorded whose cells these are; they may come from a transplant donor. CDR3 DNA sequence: TGCGCCTGTGACACCGTGCTGGGGACACTTTTGACAGCACAACTCTTCTTT. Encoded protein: CACDTVLGTLLTAQLFF.